Listed here are 2 T cell receptor beta chains from one sample, sequenced in a study of a mutant IDH1 vaccine in newly diagnosed glioma. Clones were sequenced by immunoSEQ multiplex PCR, and TCRdb holds only the in-frame ones, with some missing. The table shows under 45,000 clones, with around 82% occurring only once. Specified time point: week 47, end of study. Doses comprised 300 ug of mutant IDH1 20-mer peptide each, plus topical imiquimod. For these receptors, no antigen is known. The sequencing here drew on PBMCs, taken from a glioma patient whose treatment included an IDH1 peptide vaccine. The receptor source for this set is a man between 18 and 29 years old with glioma. Some clones in this sample may be carry-over from other donors' samples.

This clone was recorded once. The rearrangement uses TRBV9 and TRBJ2-7; no clear D. Trimming took 6 bases from V and 2 from J, leaving 15 bases between them. Germline values: CDR1 SGDLS, CDR2 YYNGEE. The CDR3 covers 14 residues. The CDR3 nucleotides are TGTGCCAGCACCCCCGGCCCGCCGGCCTACGAGCAGTACTTC. Translated: CASTPGPPAYEQYF.

This clone appeared once. The V gene is TRBV9, the J gene TRBJ2-5, with 8 bases matching TRBD2. This CDR3 has 14 amino acids. The ends lost 1 base at V and 3 bases at J; junction bases unmatched: 2. Germline V gene lookup returns CDR1 SGDLS and CDR2 YYNGEE. CDR3 DNA: TGTGCCAGCAGCGTATTAGCGGGGAAAGAGACCCAGTACTTC. This gives the protein CASSVLAGKETQYF.